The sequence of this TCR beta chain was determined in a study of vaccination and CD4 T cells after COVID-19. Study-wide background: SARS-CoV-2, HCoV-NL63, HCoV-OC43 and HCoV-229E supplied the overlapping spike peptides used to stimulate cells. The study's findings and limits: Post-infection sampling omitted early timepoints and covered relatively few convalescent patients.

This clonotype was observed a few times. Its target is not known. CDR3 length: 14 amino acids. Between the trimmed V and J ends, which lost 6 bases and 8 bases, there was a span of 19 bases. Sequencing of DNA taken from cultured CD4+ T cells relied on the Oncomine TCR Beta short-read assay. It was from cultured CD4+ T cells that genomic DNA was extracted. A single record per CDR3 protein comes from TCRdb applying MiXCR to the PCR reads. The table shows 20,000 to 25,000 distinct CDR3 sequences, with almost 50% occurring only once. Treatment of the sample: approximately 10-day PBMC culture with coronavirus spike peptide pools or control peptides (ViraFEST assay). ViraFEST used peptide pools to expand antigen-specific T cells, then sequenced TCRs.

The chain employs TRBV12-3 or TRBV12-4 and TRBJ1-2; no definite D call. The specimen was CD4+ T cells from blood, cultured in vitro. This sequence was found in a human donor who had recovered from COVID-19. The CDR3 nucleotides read TGTGCCAGCAGCCGTCGGGAGATGGCTGGGGGCTACACCTTC. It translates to CASSRREMAGGYTF.